This T cell receptor (beta chain) was recovered during a study of cytomegalovirus exposure and HLA in healthy donors. Across the study: Roughly 180 million T cells yielded more than 90 million unique TCR beta sequences in earlier analysis. Clustering assigned 81% of the roughly 370 genotyped donors to the Caucasian-associated ancestry cluster.

Notes on the study in general: It was only CMV serostatus that was available as immune exposure information. Per a prior analysis, the majority of TCR beta V segments were productive roughly 90% or roughly 30% of the time.

A word on this clone: Its matching antigen is unknown.

PCR involved 60 Vbeta and 13 Jbeta primers. The data were produced by immunoSEQ multiplex PCR, yet TCRdb's version contains in-frame clones alone and is incomplete. The repertoire has 100,000 to 150,000 clones, over 70% of them found once; the top ten carry about 1.5%. V lost 7 bases and J lost 4, with 28 bases in between. The CDR3 runs 18 residues. In germline, CDR1 is MNHEY, CDR2 SMNVEV (reference sequence). The chain carries TRBV27 and TRBJ1-1; D perhaps matches TRBD1 (6 bases). This clonotype was obtained from a woman aged 40 to 50 in good health and CMV-seronegative. The sequenced sample was PBMCs. CDR3 nucleotides: TGTGCCAGCACCAAAGGACTTACCGGTCGGGGGGCAGTCACTGAAGCTTTCTTT. It specifies CASTKGLTGRGAVTEAFF.